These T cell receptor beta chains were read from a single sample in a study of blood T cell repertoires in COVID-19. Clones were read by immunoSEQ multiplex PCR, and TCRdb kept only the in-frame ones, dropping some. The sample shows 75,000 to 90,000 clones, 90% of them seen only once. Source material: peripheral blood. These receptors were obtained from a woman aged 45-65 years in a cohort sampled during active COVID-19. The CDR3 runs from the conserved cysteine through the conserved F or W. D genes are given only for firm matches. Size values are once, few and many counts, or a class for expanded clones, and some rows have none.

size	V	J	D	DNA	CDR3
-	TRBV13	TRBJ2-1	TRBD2	TGTGCCAGCAGCTTAGTGTCTAGCGGAGCCAATGAGCAGTTCTTC	CASSLVSSGANEQFF
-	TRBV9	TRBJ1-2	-	TGTGCCAGCAGCGTAGGGACAAGATCGTATGGCTACACCTTC	CASSVGTRSYGYTF
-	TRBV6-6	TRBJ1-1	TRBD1	TGTGCCAGCAGAAAAGGGGACAGGGGCCGGAACACTGAAGCTTTCTTT	CASRKGDRGRNTEAFF
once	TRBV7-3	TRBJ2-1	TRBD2	TGTGCCAGCAGCTCTAGCGGGAGCCTCAATGAGCAGTTCTTC	CASSSSGSLNEQFF
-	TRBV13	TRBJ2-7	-	TGTGCCAGCAGCGACCGACAGGCCTACGAGCAGTACTTC	CASSDRQAYEQYF
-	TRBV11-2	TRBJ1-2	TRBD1	TGTGCCAGCAGCCCCCGAACAGGGGGCTATGGCTACACCTTC	CASSPRTGGYGYTF
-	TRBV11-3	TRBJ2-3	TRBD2	TGTGCCAGCAGCCCCTCGAGCGGGAGGGGGTCGGATACGCAGTATTTT	CASSPSSGRGSDTQYF
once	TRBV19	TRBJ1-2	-	TGTGCCAGTAGTTTTCACAATGGCTACACCTTC	CASSFHNGYTF
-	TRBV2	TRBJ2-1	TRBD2	TGTGCCAGCAGTGACCCCCCTGCTAGCGGGAGGTACCCGTTCTTC	CASSDPPASGRYPFF
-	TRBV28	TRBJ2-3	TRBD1	TGTGCCAGCAGCCCAGTTTTGTATTCTGGGACAGGGGCCGTCACTAGCACAGATACGCAGTATTTT	CASSPVLYSGTGAVTSTDTQYF
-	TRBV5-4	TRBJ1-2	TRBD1	TGTGCCAGCAGCTCCAGGACAGGGGGCGCGGACGGCTACACCTTC	CASSSRTGGADGYTF
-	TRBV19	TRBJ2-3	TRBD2	TGTGCCAGTAGTATAAGCGGGAATGCAGATACGCAGTATTTT	CASSISGNADTQYF
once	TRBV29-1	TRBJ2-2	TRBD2	TGCAGCGTTCCGACTAGCGGGATGTCCACCGGGGAGCTGTTTTTT	CSVPTSGMSTGELFF
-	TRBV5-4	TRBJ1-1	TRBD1	TGTGCCAGCAGGCTGACAGGGGTCCCTGAAGCTTTCTTT	CASRLTGVPEAFF
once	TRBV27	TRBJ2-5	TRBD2	TGTGCCAGCAGGGCCGATGGGGCTAGCGGGATTGACGAGACCCAGTACTTC	CASRADGASGIDETQYF
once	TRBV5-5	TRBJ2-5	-	TGTGCCAGCAGCTGGGGGGGCGCTGAGACCCAGTACTTC	CASSWGGAETQYF
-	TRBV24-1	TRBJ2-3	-	TGTGCCACCAGTGATTTGCAATTTGAGCCTACGCAGTATTTT	CATSDLQFEPTQYF
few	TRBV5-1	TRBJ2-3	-	TGCGCCAGCAGCTTGGGTGGGGAGGGCACAGATACGCAGTATTTT	CASSLGGEGTDTQYF
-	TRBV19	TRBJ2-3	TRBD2	TGTGCCAGTAGTATCCTAGCGGGAGGGCCACATACGCAGTATTTT	CASSILAGGPHTQYF
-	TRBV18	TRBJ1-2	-	TGTGCCAGCTCACAACAGGAGTACTATGGCTACACCTTC	CASSQQEYYGYTF
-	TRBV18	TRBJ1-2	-	TGTGCCAGCTTGCCAACCGGGAGTTTACTCTATGGCTACACCTTC	CASLPTGSLLYGYTF
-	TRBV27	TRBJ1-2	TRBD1	TGTGCCAGCAGTTTAGGTCCCCACAGGGGTGGGTATGGCTACACCTTC	CASSLGPHRGGYGYTF
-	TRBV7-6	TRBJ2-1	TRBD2	TGTGCCAGCAGCTTTACTAGCGGGAGGGATGAGCAGTTCTTC	CASSFTSGRDEQFF
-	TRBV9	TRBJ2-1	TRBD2	TGTGCCAGCAGCGAACCTAGCGGGAGGCCGAATGAGCAGTTCTTC	CASSEPSGRPNEQFF
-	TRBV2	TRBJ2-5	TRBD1	TGTGCCAGCAGTACCGACCGGGTAGGGGGCCAGGAGACCCAGTACTTC	CASSTDRVGGQETQYF
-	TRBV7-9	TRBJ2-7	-	TGTGCCAGCAGCCCGGGTGTAGATATCAACGAGCAGTACTTC	CASSPGVDINEQYF
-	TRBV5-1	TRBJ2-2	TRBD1	TGCGCCAGCAGCCCTGACAGGGGGTCTCGGACCGGGGAGCTGTTTTTT	CASSPDRGSRTGELFF
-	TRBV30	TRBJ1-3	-	TGTGCCTGGAGCGGCGTAGTGGGGGGCTCTGGAAACACCATATATTTT	CAWSGVVGGSGNTIYF
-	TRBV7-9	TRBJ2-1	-	TGTGCCAGCAGCCAAGTGCTCAGGGGTATGGAGTTCTTC	CASSQVLRGMEFF